The 5 T cell receptor beta chains in this list originate from one sample, sequenced in a study of OX40 agonist ivuxolimab in advanced cancers. Profiling relied on immunoSEQ multiplex PCR, and the TCRdb table lists in-frame clones only, not all of them. Altogether some 80,000 clones are present, roughly 92% being singletons, with the ten largest covering roughly 0.65%. This specimen was CD4+ or CD8+ T cells sorted from blood, taken in a trial of the OX40 agonist ivuxolimab. Receptors were obtained from an adult with an advanced solid tumor such as melanoma, head and neck, liver or kidney cancer.

The gene calls are TRBV10-1 and TRBJ2-2; maybe TRBD2 (6 bases). The CDR3 is 14 amino acids. V was shortened by 8 bases and J by 6 bases, with 16 bases between the two germline ends. In germline, CDR1 is WNHNN, CDR2 SYGVQD (reference sequence). CDR3 sequence (DNA): TGCGCCAGCCGCCGGGACTTGGAGGCCGGGGAGCTGTTTTTT. Translated, it gives CASRRDLEAGELFF.

V is TRBV9 and J is TRBJ2-7; D unclear. V shed 0 bases and J shed 1 base, with 11 bases lying between them. Per the germline V gene, CDR1 is SGDLS and CDR2 is YYNGEE. The CDR3 loop spans 15 amino acids. CDR3 region: CASSVGVGGSYEQYF. DNA for the CDR3: TGTGCCAGCAGCGTAGGTGTCGGTGGATCCTACGAGCAGTACTTC.

V and J are TRBV7-3 and TRBJ1-2, with D hard to call. Trimming left V 2 bases short and J 3 bases short, with 10 bases between. Germline V gives CDR1 SGHTA, CDR2 FQGTGA. The CDR3 is 14 residues long. DNA of the CDR3: TGTGCCAGCAGCTTAGCCTTTGGGGACTATGGCTACACCTTC. As protein: CASSLAFGDYGYTF. Full variable domain (outside the CDR3, taken from reference TRBV7-3 and TRBJ1-2): GAGVSQTPSNKVTEKGKYVELRCDPISGHTALYWYRQSLGQGPEFLIYFQGTGAADDSGLPNDRFFAVRPEGSVSTLKIQRTERGDSAVYLCASSLAFGDYGYTFGSGTRLTVV.

The chain uses TRBV30 and TRBJ2-5, with 7 nucleotides matching TRBD2. V was clipped by 0 bases and J by 8 bases; unmatched bases: 6. The CDR3 runs to 13 residues. Germline lookup yields CDR1 GTSNPN and CDR2 SVGIG (reference sequence). The CDR3 region is CAWSVGGTITQYF. CDR3 in DNA: TGTGCCTGGAGTGTGGGGGGGACCATAACCCAGTACTTC.

V and J are TRBV9 and TRBJ2-7; D not resolved. Germline values: CDR1 SGDLS, CDR2 YYNGEE. CDR3 length: 14 residues. V gave up 0 bases and J gave up 3 bases, with 10 bases separating them. CDR3 nucleotides: TGTGCCAGCAGCGTAGGAACGGAAATCTACGAGCAGTACTTC. It translates to CASSVGTEIYEQYF.